The entry below gives a single TCR beta chain sequence along with its context. Other DNA variants within this sample encode the same CDR3. The sample comes from a study of blood T cell repertoires in COVID-19. Across the whole study: In each case, the material was cDNA or gDNA derived from T cells, B-cell-depleted T cells, or PBMCs.

J was trimmed by 1 base and V by 2 bases; bases with no gene match: 2. The CDR3 consists of 14 residues. Looked up from germline, CDR1 is SEHNR and CDR2 is FQNEAQ (reference sequence). Profiled with immunoSEQ multiplex PCR; TCRdb holds only in-frame clones, not every one. The sample contains some 130,000 clones, 79% of which appear only once. The TCR sequence derives from a woman older than 75 with acute or convalescent COVID-19. The chain links TRBV7-9 to TRBJ2-7, with TRBD1 matching 7 bases. The sample comprised peripheral blood. The CDR3 DNA follows: TGTGCCAGCAGCTTACAGGGGGATTCCTACGAGCAGTACTTC. Protein: CASSLQGDSYEQYF.